This T cell receptor beta chain was recorded in a study of radiotherapy plus CTLA-4 blockade in lung cancer. Ipilimumab CTLA-4 blockade and focal radiation were given to patients with chemo-refractory metastatic non-small-cell lung cancer. The data were produced by immunoSEQ multiplex PCR, yet TCRdb's version contains in-frame clones alone and is incomplete. The sample lists about 100,000 clones, around 82% occurring once. Study findings and constraints: In blood, after radiotherapy plus ipilimumab, tumor-derived TCR clones expanded. How blood T cell clones changed early, along with interferon-beta, reportedly forecast response best.

The CDR3 is 14 amino acids. Trimming stripped 0 bases from V and 3 bases from J, with 10 bases between. Germline V CDR1 and CDR2: SGHKS, YYEKEE (reference sequence). Concerning this clone: Its antigen is undetermined.

The material sequenced was peripheral blood, taken from a patient treated with radiotherapy plus ipilimumab. The receptor comes from a human donor with non-small cell lung cancer who had stable disease on radiotherapy plus ipilimumab. This sequence joins TRBV5-5 and TRBJ2-7; D ambiguous. CDR3 region: CASSLEDWNYEQYF. For the CDR3, the DNA is TGTGCCAGCAGCTTGGAGGATTGGAACTACGAGCAGTACTTC.